Presented here are 8 T cell receptor beta chains from one specimen sequenced in a study of blood T cell repertoires in COVID-19. This table comes from immunoSEQ multiplex PCR, and its TCRdb copy is limited to in-frame clones, with some not included. The data hold under 200,000 clones, with 86% observed a single time. The sample consisted of PBMCs or T cells enriched from blood (not recorded which). The receptor set was obtained from a middle-aged woman in a cohort exposed to, infected with or recovered from COVID-19 (not recorded which).

The rearrangement links TRBV20-1 to TRBJ2-5, with 8 bases lining up with TRBD1. Germline V gene lookup returns CDR1 DFQATT and CDR2 SNEGSKA (reference sequence). V was clipped by 3 bases and J by 5 bases; unmatched bases: 17. The CDR3 sequence is 17 residues long. In nucleotides, the CDR3 is TGCAGTGCTAGTACTATGGTGGCAGGGGGCGCGATCGAGACCCAGTACTTC. Translation gives CSASTMVAGGAIETQYF.

The chain uses TRBV9 and TRBJ1-6; a weak D match, TRBD1 (5 bases). V was pared by 3 bases and J by 9 bases, with 7 bases between. The CDR3 is 12 amino acids. CDR1 is SGDLS and CDR2 is YYNGEE in the germline V gene. The CDR3 region has the DNA TGTGCCAGCAGCGAGCAGGGTTCACCCCTCCACTTT. As protein: CASSEQGSPLHF.

Concerning this clone itself: The same CDR3 is also encoded by other DNA sequences in this sample. This chain joins TRBV12-3 or TRBV12-4 and TRBJ1-5; 7 bases line up with TRBD1. V shed 6 bases, J shed 4 bases, and the junction held 0 bases outside the gene matches. CDR3 length: 12 amino acids. CDR3 sequence: CASRTGNQPQHF. The DNA of the CDR3 is TGTGCCAGCAGGACAGGGAATCAGCCCCAGCATTTT.

With regard to this clone: The junction and the germline gene differ at one end; a read error may be behind it. The chain joins TRBV10-2 to TRBJ1-1; D is unresolved. CDR1 is WSHSY, CDR2 SAAADI, per germline. The CDR3 extends over 11 amino acids. CDR3 nucleotides: TGCGCCAGCAGTGAGTCGTTTTTTCTCCTCTTT. This codes for CASSESFFLLF.

The chain joins TRBV6-5 to TRBJ1-2; D may be TRBD1 (5 bases). Germline V CDR1 and CDR2: MNHEY, SVGAGI. Trimming left V 0 bases short and J 5 bases short, with 10 bases between. The CDR3 is made up of 14 amino acids. CDR3 protein: CASSYSERGYGYTF. DNA of the CDR3: TGTGCCAGCAGTTACTCGGAAAGGGGTTATGGCTACACCTTC.

This chain connects TRBV10-3 to TRBJ2-7; 12 positions match TRBD2. V gave up 6 bases and J gave up 4 bases; unmatched junction bases: 7. Germline V gene sequence: CDR1 ENHRY, CDR2 SYGVKD. The length of the CDR3 is 15 residues. For the CDR3, the DNA is TGTGCCATCAGGGGCCCGGGACTAGCGGGTTACGAGCAGTACTTC. Translation: CAIRGPGLAGYEQYF.

The rearrangement uses TRBV13 and TRBJ2-3; tentatively, D is TRBD2 (5 bases). In germline, CDR1 is PRHDT, CDR2 FYEKMQ (reference sequence). The CDR3 loop spans 16 amino acids. Between the trimmed V and J ends, which lost 0 bases and 0 bases, there was a span of 10 bases. The CDR3 loop is CASSLGGETSTDTQYF. The CDR3 DNA follows: TGTGCCAGCAGCTTAGGGGGAGAAACTAGCACAGATACGCAGTATTTT.

CDR3 nucleotide sequence: TGCAGCGCCCAGGGGGGAACTGAAGCTTTCTTT. Translated, it gives CSAQGGTEAFF. The chain employs TRBV29-1 and TRBJ1-1; 7 positions agree with TRBD1. V shed 7 bases and J 5 bases; nucleotides not matched to a gene: 4. CDR3 size: 11 residues. Per germline, CDR1 SQVTM and CDR2 ANQGSEA. Using reference TRBV29-1 and TRBJ1-1 for the parts outside the CDR3, the full variable domain is SAVISQKPSRDICQRGTSLTIQCQVDSQVTMMFWYRQQPGQSLTLIATANQGSEATYESGFVIDKFPISRPNLTFSTLTVSNMSPEDSSIYLCSAQGGTEAFFGQGTRLTVV.